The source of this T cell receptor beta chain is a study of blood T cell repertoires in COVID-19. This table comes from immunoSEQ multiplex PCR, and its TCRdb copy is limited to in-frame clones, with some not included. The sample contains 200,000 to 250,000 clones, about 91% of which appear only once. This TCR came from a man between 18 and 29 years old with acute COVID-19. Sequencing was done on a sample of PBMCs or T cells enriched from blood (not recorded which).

This chain's CDR3 is CASGLGTGGSEQYF. CDR3 sequence (DNA): TGTGCTAGTGGCCTCGGGACAGGGGGAAGCGAGCAGTACTTC. The V gene is TRBV12-5, the J gene TRBJ2-7, with TRBD1 identical over 11 bases. Per the germline V gene, CDR1 is LGHNT and CDR2 is FRNRAP. The ends lost 6 bases at V and 6 bases at J; junction bases unmatched: 7. The CDR3 covers 14 residues.